This T cell receptor (beta chain) was captured in a study of OX40 agonist ivuxolimab in advanced cancers. At the level of the study: With a range of about 23 to 90, age averaged roughly 61 years, and 70% to 85% were male.

Some clones are missing from TCRdb's copy, which holds only in-frame ones; the method was immunoSEQ multiplex PCR. The sample contains around 67,000 clones, roughly four fifths of which appear only once. Trimming pared 5 bases from V and 4 bases from J, leaving 11 bases between. CDR1 LNHDA and CDR2 SQIVND come from the germline V gene (reference sequence). The CDR3 loop spans 13 amino acids. This TCR derives from an adult with an advanced solid tumor such as melanoma, head and neck, liver or kidney cancer. The chain carries TRBV19 and TRBJ2-5; unclear D gene. Sample: CD4+ or CD8+ T cells sorted from blood, taken in a trial of the OX40 agonist ivuxolimab. This chain's CDR3 is CASSPPSLETQYF. The CDR3, as DNA: TGTGCCAGTAGTCCCCCTAGTTTAGAGACCCAGTACTTC.